Shown below are 27 T cell receptor beta chains from a single sample sequenced in a study of T cells in Graves' hyperthyroidism and ophthalmopathy (dated by TCRdb to the late 2010s). To prepare the library, multiplex PCR was applied. Data came from an Illumina HiSeq 2000. The TCR beta CDR3 regions were amplified from the RNA transcripts. For the first round of RT-PCR on the TCR CDR3, the HTBI primer set was used together with the Qiagen OneStep RT-PCR kit. TCRdb applied fastp at Q25 and MiXCR to the public reads, then kept only in-frame beta chains. A single entry per CDR3 protein holds the most common genes and DNA from its merged rows. The sample table shows more than 300,000 distinct CDR3 sequences, and 14% are seen once. The ten largest account for just under 25% of the sample. Material: blood. The receptor source for this set is a woman aged 25 to 39 with Graves' hyperthyroidism.

This clonotype showed up many times. The chain has TRBV30 and TRBJ2-2; D might be TRBD2 (5 bases). The germline CDR1 and CDR2 sequences are GTSNPN and SVGIG (reference sequence). The CDR3 loop spans 14 amino acids. Trimming took off 2 bases at V and 5 bases at J, with 12 bases between the two ends. CDR3 sequence (DNA): TGTGCCTGGAGTCGAGTCGAGGGAACCGGGGAGCTGTTTTTT. Translation gives CAWSRVEGTGELFF.

J is TRBJ2-7 and V is TRBV28; D uncertain. Trimming cost V 3 bases and J 9 bases, with 27 bases left between them. The germline CDR1 and CDR2 sequences are MDHEN and SYDVKM. CDR3 length equals 17 residues. In DNA form, the CDR3 reads TGTGCCAGCAGTTTGTTATATGGGTCGTCGGGCCAACTTGGGCAGTACTTC. Its translation is CASSLLYGSSGQLGQYF.

This clonotype was observed a handful of times. The J gene is TRBJ2-5, the V gene TRBV19, with 7 bases aligning to TRBD1. After removal of 6 bases from V and 5 bases from J, the junction contained 12 bases not matched to a gene. Germline assignment: CDR1 LNHDA and CDR2 SQIVND (reference sequence). The length of the CDR3 is 15 residues. The CDR3 DNA reads as TGTGCCAGTAGACTCCGACAGGGCCTACCTGAGACCCAGTACTTC. Its protein product is CASRLRQGLPETQYF.

The genes are TRBV6-1 and TRBJ2-7; D is uncertain. This CDR3 contains 12 residues. The V and J ends lost 6 bases and 3 bases respectively, with 9 bases between them. Germline CDR1 and CDR2: MNHNS and SASEGT. The CDR3 DNA reads TGTGCCAGCAGCGAACTCAACTACGAGCAGTACTTC. It codes for CASSELNYEQYF.

CDR3 in amino acids: CATSRVGRQLNTEAFF. CDR3 nucleotide sequence: TGTGCCACCAGCAGAGTAGGTAGGCAGCTCAACACTGAAGCTTTCTTT. V usage is TRBV15 and J usage is TRBJ1-1; D is unclear. Germline assignment: CDR1 LNHNV and CDR2 YYDKDF (reference sequence). The V and J ends lost 1 base and 2 bases respectively, with 14 bases between them. CDR3 length equals 16 residues. Together with reference TRBV15 and TRBJ1-1, the CDR3 gives the full variable domain: DAMVIQNPRYQVTQFGKPVTLSCSQTLNHNVMYWYQQKSSQAPKLLFHYYDKDFNNEADTPDNFQSRRPNTSFCFLDIRSPGLGDTAMYLCATSRVGRQLNTEAFFGQGTRLTVV.

The J gene is TRBJ1-1, the V gene TRBV29-1; D may be TRBD1 (6 bases). Germline V gene data show CDR1 as SQVTM and CDR2 as ANQGSEA. CDR3 length: 12 residues. V was pared by 6 bases and J by 6 bases, with 14 bases between. The CDR3 coding sequence is TGCAGCGTAAGGGGGGGGTCCCCTGAAGCTTTCTTT. Its protein is CSVRGGSPEAFF. Full variable domain (rest looked up from reference TRBV29-1 and TRBJ1-1): SAVISQKPSRDICQRGTSLTIQCQVDSQVTMMFWYRQQPGQSLTLIATANQGSEATYESGFVIDKFPISRPNLTFSTLTVSNMSPEDSSIYLCSVRGGSPEAFFGQGTRLTVV.

This clonotype turned up a few times. CDR3 bases: TGTGCCAGCAGCTTATACGGCAGGGACGAGCAGTACTTC. Amino acids: CASSLYGRDEQYF. The chain carries TRBV7-6 and TRBJ2-7, with D perhaps matching TRBD1 (5 bases). The germline gives CDR1 SGHVS, CDR2 FNYEAQ. CDR3 length: 13 amino acids. The V end lost 2 bases, the J end lost 5 bases, and 10 bases lay between the germline ends. Full variable domain (missing parts from reference TRBV7-6 and TRBJ2-7): GAGVSQSPRYKVTKRGQDVALRCDPISGHVSLYWYRQALGQGPEFLTYFNYEAQQDKSGLPNDRFSAERPEGSISTLTIQRTEQRDSAMYRCASSLYGRDEQYFGPGTRLTVT.

There are a few counts of this clonotype. A read error may be the cause here, since a much bigger clone is one base away. The V and J genes are TRBV6-9 and TRBJ2-7, with D unresolved. CDR1 is MNHGY, CDR2 SVAAGI, per germline. This CDR3 is built from 12 residues. CDR3 protein: CAGSYTDYEQYF. CDR3 DNA: TGTGCCGGCAGTTACACGGACTACGAGCAGTACTTC.

This clonotype occurred many times. V is TRBV12-3 or TRBV12-4 and J is TRBJ1-2; TRBD1 matches at 7 bases. There are 14 residues in the CDR3. The ends lost 5 bases at V and 5 bases at J; junction bases unmatched: 8. DNA for the CDR3: TGTGCCAGCAGTAACGGGACAGACGAGTATGGCTACACCTTC. This encodes CASSNGTDEYGYTF.

This clonotype was counted between two and nine times. The chain couples TRBV5-6 to TRBJ2-4; 12 positions agree with TRBD2. The CDR3 consists of 15 residues. V lost 4 bases and J lost 4; bases outside the gene matches: 3. CDR1 and CDR2 (germline): SGHDT, YYEEEE. CDR3 nucleotide sequence: TGTGCCAGCAGCAGCGGGACTAGCGGGAAAAACATTCAGTACTTC. Translating gives CASSSGTSGKNIQYF.

A few counts support this clonotype. The V call is TRBV7-6, the J call TRBJ2-3; no definite D call. Per the germline V gene, CDR1 is SGHVS and CDR2 is FNYEAQ. The CDR3 has 15 residues. V was pared by 5 bases and J by 1 base, with 13 bases between. CDR3 in amino acids: CASSATERGTDTQYF. Here the CDR3 DNA reads TGTGCCAGCAGCGCCACGGAGAGAGGCACAGATACGCAGTATTTT.

This clonotype was seen ten or more times. The chain uses TRBV28 and TRBJ1-4, with 7 nucleotides matching TRBD1. The CDR3 sequence is 16 residues long. Germline lookup yields CDR1 MDHEN and CDR2 SYDVKM. Trimming took 3 bases from V and 5 from J; bases not matched to a gene: 9. The CDR3 sequence: CASSFEPGQMNEKLFF. The CDR3 nucleotides read TGTGCCAGCAGTTTCGAACCGGGACAGATGAATGAAAAACTGTTTTTT.

There are many counts of this clonotype. The V and J genes are TRBV20-1 and TRBJ2-7, with D unresolved. Germline V gene sequence: CDR1 DFQATT, CDR2 SNEGSKA (reference sequence). Trimming cost V 6 bases and J 6 bases, with 21 bases left between them. This CDR3 region has 14 residues. The CDR3 region has the DNA TGCAGTGCCACTACGGTACGAGGTAGCCGCGAGCAGTACTTC. The encoded protein is CSATTVRGSREQYF.

This clonotype was detected a few times. The V gene is TRBV12-3 or TRBV12-4, the J gene TRBJ1-2; D may be TRBD1 (5 bases). V was cut by 4 bases and J by 4 bases, with 10 bases left in between. The CDR3 loop spans 13 amino acids. CDR3 loop: CASSSGQVYGYTF. The CDR3 nucleotides are TGTGCCAGCAGTTCGGGGCAGGTCTATGGCTACACCTTC.

At least ten counts were recorded for this clonotype. This rearrangement joins TRBV2 to TRBJ2-3, with 8 bases matching TRBD1. Looked up from germline, CDR1 is SNHLY and CDR2 is FYNNEI. CDR3 length: 15 amino acids. Trimming at V came to 6 bases and at J to 0 bases, leaving 5 bases not matched to a gene. The CDR3 loop is CASRRQGASTDTQYF. DNA for the CDR3: TGTGCCAGCAGGCGCCAGGGGGCTAGCACAGATACGCAGTATTTT.

This clonotype has a handful of counts. The chain has TRBV19 and TRBJ1-2; D unclear. This CDR3 region has 15 residues. V dropped 6 bases and J dropped 8 bases, with 22 bases sitting between them. Germline V CDR1 and CDR2: LNHDA, SQIVND (reference sequence). CDR3 DNA: TGTGCCAGTAGCTCGTCTCGTCGAGGAAGTGGGGGCTACACCTTC. Protein product: CASSSSRRGSGGYTF.

This clonotype was counted many times. The CDR3 protein is CASKNPGPNEQFF. The CDR3 region has the DNA TGTGCCAGCAAGAACCCGGGACCAAATGAGCAGTTCTTC. The rearrangement links TRBV7-6 to TRBJ2-1, with D possibly being TRBD1 or TRBD2 (5 bases each). CDR1 is SGHVS and CDR2 is FNYEAQ in the germline V gene. Trimming removed 7 bases at V and 7 bases at J, with 14 bases between. CDR3 size: 13 residues.

This clonotype was observed at least ten times. This rearrangement joins TRBV2 to TRBJ1-4; perhaps TRBD1 as D (6 bases). The CDR3 loop spans 14 amino acids. Germline loops: CDR1 SNHLY, CDR2 FYNNEI. V gave up 4 bases and J gave up 4 bases, with 10 bases separating them. The CDR3 spells CASSARDNNEKLFF. CDR3 nucleotides: TGTGCCAGCAGTGCCCGGGACAATAATGAAAAACTGTTTTTT. Full variable domain (remainder filled in from reference TRBV2 and TRBJ1-4): EPEVTQTPSHQVTQMGQEVILRCVPISNHLYFYWYRQILGQKVEFLVSFYNNEISEKSEIFDDQFSVERPDGSNFTLKIRSTKLEDSAMYFCASSARDNNEKLFFGSGTQLSVL.

This clonotype was seen at least ten times. The gene calls are TRBV6-2 or TRBV6-3 and TRBJ2-7; no clear D gene. From germline, CDR1 is MNHEY and CDR2 SVGEGT. CDR3 length: 14 residues. Trimming took off 2 bases at V and 2 bases at J, with 10 bases between the two ends. The CDR3 loop reads CASSYGLGTYEQYF. The CDR3 DNA follows: TGTGCCAGCAGTTACGGGTTAGGGACCTACGAGCAGTACTTC.

This clonotype was detected only a few times. J is TRBJ1-6 and V is TRBV5-1, with 9 bases that match TRBD1. The CDR3 spans 15 residues. Germline assignment: CDR1 SGHRS and CDR2 YFSETQ. The junction had 4 bases not matched to a gene; V was cut back by 0 bases and J by 9 bases. CDR3 nucleotides: TGCGCCAGCAGCTTGGCCGGGACAGGGTTTTCACCCCTCCACTTT. Encoded protein: CASSLAGTGFSPLHF.

This clonotype was found many times. The genes are TRBV18 and TRBJ1-3; D is ambiguous. CDR1 KGHSH and CDR2 LQKENI come from the germline V gene. The CDR3 totals 16 residues. Trimming cost V 4 bases and J 0 bases, with 13 bases left between them. The CDR3 nucleotides read TGTGCCAGCTCACTGGCTTCGGGTTACTCTGGAAACACCATATATTTT. It yields the protein CASSLASGYSGNTIYF.

In this sample, this clonotype turned up a few times. The rearrangement links TRBV9 to TRBJ2-1; TRBD2 matches 11 bases. The germline V gene encodes CDR1 SGDLS and CDR2 YYNGEE. The J segment lost 5 bases and the V segment lost 4 bases, leaving 17 bases of the junction unmatched. The CDR3 spans 19 residues. This chain's CDR3 is CASSTGTSGSTRANNEQFF. In nucleotides, the CDR3 is TGTGCCAGCAGCACCGGGACTAGCGGCTCCACGAGGGCTAACAATGAGCAGTTCTTC.

Comment on this clonotype: The DNA is left out, because the CDR3 cannot be placed on it with certainty; the CDR3 is given as TCRdb lists it. The chain is built from TRBV4-3 and TRBJ2-7; the table assigns TRBD1, which was not confirmed against the DNA. The CDR3 sequence runs 15 residues, both termini included. In germline, CDR1 is LGHNA, CDR2 YSLEER. The CDR3 here is CASSLRAGGTYEQYF.

This clonotype was counted at least ten times. The J gene is TRBJ2-7, the V gene TRBV11-2, with unresolved D. Trimming removed 5 bases at V and 1 base at J, with 12 bases between. Per germline, CDR1 SGHAT and CDR2 FQNNGV. The CDR3 loop spans 14 amino acids. CDR3 loop: CASSPSGDSYEQYF. CDR3 sequence (DNA): TGTGCCAGCAGCCCCTCTGGGGATTCCTACGAGCAGTACTTC.

This clonotype was recorded at least ten times. J is TRBJ2-1 and V is TRBV28; 12 positions agree with TRBD2. CDR3 length: 15 residues. The junction had 12 bases not matched to a gene; V was cut back by 6 bases and J by 12 bases. The germline V gene encodes CDR1 MDHEN and CDR2 SYDVKM. The CDR3 reads CASSLELAGGNRQFF. The CDR3 DNA is TGTGCCAGCAGCCTGGAACTAGCGGGAGGTAATCGGCAGTTCTTC.

This clonotype was picked up many times. The V and J genes are TRBV2 and TRBJ2-3; D is uncertain. Germline assignment: CDR1 SNHLY and CDR2 FYNNEI. This CDR3 is built from 13 residues. Trimming shortened V by 4 bases and J by 2 bases, and 7 bases separated the two germline ends. CDR3 DNA: TGTGCCAGCAGTGGGACCAACACAGATACGCAGTATTTT. Translation gives CASSGTNTDTQYF.

This clonotype was detected many times. The rearrangement joins TRBV28 to TRBJ2-3; 7 positions agree with TRBD2. The germline V gene encodes CDR1 MDHEN and CDR2 SYDVKM. Trimming cost V 2 bases and J 2 bases; bases outside gene matches: 7. CDR3 length: 16 residues. CDR3 in DNA: TGTGCCAGCAGTTTAGGAGTGGGAGGGATCACAGATACGCAGTATTTT. Translation gives CASSLGVGGITDTQYF.